The 13 T cell receptor beta chains given below trace back to one sample, sequenced in a study of shared clonotypes between healthy human individuals (dated by TCRdb to 2019 to 2021). Libraries were built with the immunoSEQ multiplex PCR assay. TCRdb took this table from immuneACCESS and kept in-frame rearrangements with V and J called. Such tables lack part of the clones; where checked against another copy, unresolved V genes explain under half of the gap, and the rest is unexplained. A total of 2 million to 3 million clones appear in this sample, 80% to 95% of them only once. Roughly 0.39% of the sample is held by the ten biggest clonotypes. The sequenced sample consisted of naive CD4+ T cells from PBMCs. The cell subset or site label corresponds to: CD45RA+ positively selected. These TCRs come from a man aged 18 to 30 in good health. Some clones in this sample may be carry-over from other donors' samples.

A remark on this clone: Other DNA sequences in the same sample also yield this CDR3. The genes are TRBV7-3 and TRBJ2-5, with D maybe TRBD1 (5 bases). The CDR3 sequence is 13 residues long. Trimming took off 2 bases at V and 3 bases at J, with 7 bases between the two ends. Per germline, CDR1 SGHTA and CDR2 FQGTGA. CDR3 sequence reads: CASSLSREETQYF. DNA of the CDR3: TGTGCCAGCAGCTTATCCAGGGAAGAGACCCAGTACTTC.

The V and J genes are TRBV7-3 and TRBJ2-7; the D is unclear. V lost 0 bases and J 5 bases, leaving 5 bases between the germline ends. CDR3 length: 12 residues. Germline assignment: CDR1 SGHTA and CDR2 FQGTGA. CDR3 loop: CASSLTGHEQYF. The CDR3, as DNA: TGTGCCAGCAGCTTAACAGGGCACGAGCAGTACTTC. Full variable domain (rest looked up from reference TRBV7-3 and TRBJ2-7): GAGVSQTPSNKVTEKGKYVELRCDPISGHTALYWYRQSLGQGPEFLIYFQGTGAADDSGLPNDRFFAVRPEGSVSTLKIQRTERGDSAVYLCASSLTGHEQYFGPGTRLTVT.

In its sample, this clone was seen once. CDR3 DNA sequence: TGTGCCGGCCGGGACAGGGTTACCCCCGGGGAGCTGTTTTTT. Amino acid sequence: CAGRDRVTPGELFF. The V gene is TRBV6-4, the J gene TRBJ2-2; 9 bases are a match to TRBD1. This CDR3 is built from 14 residues. V lost 11 bases, J lost 6 bases, and 10 bases stayed unmatched. Germline CDR1 reads MRHNA; CDR2 reads SNTAGT.

This clone occurred once. This chain links TRBV6-5 with TRBJ2-3; no clear D gene. V was clipped by 0 bases and J by 4 bases, with 8 bases between them. CDR3 size: 14 residues. Germline V CDR1 and CDR2: MNHEY, SVGAGI. CDR3 nucleotides: TGTGCCAGCAGTTACTCGAGGATGGCAGATACGCAGTATTTT. As protein: CASSYSRMADTQYF.

This chain uses TRBV28 with TRBJ1-1; D unresolved. Germline CDR1 and CDR2: MDHEN and SYDVKM. Deletions cut 6 bases from V and 0 bases from J, with 11 bases between. This CDR3 spans 14 amino acids. CDR3: CASSMDVLNTEAFF. CDR3 DNA sequence: TGTGCCAGCAGCATGGACGTGTTGAACACTGAAGCTTTCTTT.

This chain links TRBV28 with TRBJ2-5, with D possibly being TRBD2 (5 bases). Trimming removed 2 bases at V and 7 bases at J, with 8 bases between. The CDR3 loop spans 12 amino acids. The germline CDR1 and CDR2 sequences are MDHEN and SYDVKM. This CDR3 is CASSLGEGTQYF. DNA for the CDR3: TGTGCCAGCAGTTTAGGCGAGGGGACCCAGTACTTC.

This sequence joins TRBV10-3 and TRBJ2-3; the match to TRBD2 covers 12 bases. The CDR3 runs 15 residues. In germline, CDR1 is ENHRY, CDR2 SYGVKD. After removal of 6 bases from V and 3 bases from J, the junction contained 4 bases not matched to a gene. CDR3 in amino acids: CAIRSGTSGTDTQYF. In DNA form, the CDR3 reads TGTGCCATCAGGAGTGGGACTAGCGGGACAGATACGCAGTATTTT.

This chain links TRBV7-2 with TRBJ2-2, with 7 bases that match TRBD2. The trim removed 5 bases at V and 8 bases at J, leaving 11 bases unmatched. CDR1 SGHTA and CDR2 FQGNSA come from the germline V gene. The CDR3 loop spans 15 amino acids. The CDR3 loop reads CASSPRTRAEGELFF. CDR3 bases: TGTGCCAGCAGCCCCCGGACTAGAGCAGAAGGGGAGCTGTTTTTT. The full variable domain, rest sourced from reference TRBV7-2 and TRBJ2-2, is GAGVSQSPSNKVTEKGKDVELRCDPISGHTALYWYRQSLGQGLEFLIYFQGNSAPDKSGLPSDRFSAERTGGSVSTLTIQRTQQEDSAVYLCASSPRTRAEGELFFGEGSRLTVL.

The rearrangement uses TRBV27 and TRBJ1-2, with D possibly being TRBD1 (5 bases). The germline V gene has CDR1 MNHEY and CDR2 SMNVEV (reference sequence). V lost 8 bases, J lost 4 bases, and 17 bases lay in between. The CDR3 is 14 residues long. CDR3 DNA sequence: TGTGCCAGCCCTGTGGGGGTTGCCCTCTATGGCTACACCTTC. Translating gives CASPVGVALYGYTF.

On this clone itself: Other nucleotide sequences from this sample produce the same CDR3. V is TRBV7-9 and J is TRBJ2-5; 11 bases line up with TRBD2. The germline V gene encodes CDR1 SEHNR and CDR2 FQNEAQ (reference sequence). This CDR3 has 15 amino acids. V gave up 5 bases and J gave up 2 bases; unmatched junction bases: 4. CDR3 region: CASSPGTSGQETQYF. CDR3 sequence (DNA): TGTGCCAGCAGCCCCGGGACTAGCGGACAAGAGACCCAGTACTTC.

The DNA of the CDR3 is TGTGCCAGCAGCCGATGGACTAGCGGGAGGGCCGTCCGGGAGCTGTTTTTT. It is translated as CASSRWTSGRAVRELFF. This sequence joins TRBV7-6 and TRBJ2-2; 15 bases fit TRBD2. The CDR3 loop spans 17 amino acids. Unmatched junction bases numbered 10, after V lost 5 bases and J lost 9 bases. Germline V gene lookup returns CDR1 SGHVS and CDR2 FNYEAQ.

In the case of this clone: The same CDR3 can be traced to other DNA sequences in this sample. The chain uses TRBV11-3 and TRBJ2-7; the D is unclear. Trimming removed 2 bases from V and 5 bases from J, with 7 bases in between. The CDR3 sequence is 12 residues long. Germline CDR1 reads SGHNT; CDR2 reads YENEEA. CDR3 DNA sequence: TGTGCCAGCAGCTTAACTGGGGACGAGCAGTACTTC. This encodes CASSLTGDEQYF.

The rearrangement links TRBV5-1 to TRBJ2-3; the D gene is possibly TRBD2 (5 bases). Germline V gene lookup returns CDR1 SGHRS and CDR2 YFSETQ. V was shortened by 1 base and J by 2 bases, with 14 bases between the two germline ends. The CDR3 has 16 amino acids. The DNA for the CDR3 is TGCGCCAGCAGCTTGAGGATTAGAGCGGCCACAGATACGCAGTATTTT. Protein sequence: CASSLRIRAATDTQYF. Filled out from reference TRBV5-1 and TRBJ2-3, the complete variable domain reads KAGVTQTPRYLIKTRGQQVTLSCSPISGHRSVSWYQQTPGQGLQFLFEYFSETQRNKGNFPGRFSGRQFSNSRSEMNVSTLELGDSALYLCASSLRIRAATDTQYFGPGTRLTVL.